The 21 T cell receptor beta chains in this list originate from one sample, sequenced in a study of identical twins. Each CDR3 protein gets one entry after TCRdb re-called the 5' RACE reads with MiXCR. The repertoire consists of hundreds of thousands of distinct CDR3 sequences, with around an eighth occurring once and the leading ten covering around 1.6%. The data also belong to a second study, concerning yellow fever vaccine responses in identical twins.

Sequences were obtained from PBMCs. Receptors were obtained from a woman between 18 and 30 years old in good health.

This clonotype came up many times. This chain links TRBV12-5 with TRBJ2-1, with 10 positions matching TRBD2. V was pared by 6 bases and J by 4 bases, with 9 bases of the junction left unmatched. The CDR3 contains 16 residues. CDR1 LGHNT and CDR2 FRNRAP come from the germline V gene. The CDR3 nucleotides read TGTGCTAGTGGGGAGAGGCTAGCGGGAGCGTACAATGAGCAGTTCTTC. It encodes CASGERLAGAYNEQFF. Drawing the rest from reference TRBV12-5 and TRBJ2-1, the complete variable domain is DARVTQTPRHKVTEMGQEVTMRCQPILGHNTVFWYRQTMMQGLELLAYFRNRAPLDDSGMPKDRFSAEMPDATLATLKIQPSEPRDSAVYFCASGERLAGAYNEQFFGPGTRLTVL.

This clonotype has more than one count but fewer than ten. The CDR3 DNA is TGTGCCAGCAGCTTAGATGGGGGGACCTATGGCTACACCTTC. Translating it yields CASSLDGGTYGYTF. The chain joins TRBV7-9 to TRBJ1-2; D possibly corresponds to TRBD1 (5 bases). V was cut by 1 base and J by 4 bases, with 10 bases left in between. Per germline, CDR1 SEHNR and CDR2 FQNEAQ (reference sequence). CDR3 length: 14 amino acids.

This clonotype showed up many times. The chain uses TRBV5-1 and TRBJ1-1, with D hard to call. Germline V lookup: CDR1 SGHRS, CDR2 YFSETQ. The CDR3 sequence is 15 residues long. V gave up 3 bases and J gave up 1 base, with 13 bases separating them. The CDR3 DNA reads TGCGCCAGCAGCTCCCGGACCCCCGGGAACACTGAAGCTTTCTTT. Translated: CASSSRTPGNTEAFF.

CDR3 region: CASSLASRVDTQYF. The CDR3 region has the DNA TGTGCCAGCAGCTTAGCGTCTAGGGTAGATACGCAGTATTTT. The chain combines TRBV7-8 with TRBJ2-3; D gene unclear. CDR1 is SGHVS, CDR2 FQNEAQ, per germline. The CDR3 has 14 residues. Trimming pared 0 bases from V and 5 bases from J, leaving 9 bases between.

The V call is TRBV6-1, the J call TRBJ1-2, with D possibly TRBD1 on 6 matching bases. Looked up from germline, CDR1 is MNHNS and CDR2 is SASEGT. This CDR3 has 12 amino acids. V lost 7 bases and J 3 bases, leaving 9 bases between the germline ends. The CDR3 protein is CASKKGDYGYTF. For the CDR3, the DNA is TGTGCCAGCAAAAAGGGGGACTATGGCTACACCTTC.

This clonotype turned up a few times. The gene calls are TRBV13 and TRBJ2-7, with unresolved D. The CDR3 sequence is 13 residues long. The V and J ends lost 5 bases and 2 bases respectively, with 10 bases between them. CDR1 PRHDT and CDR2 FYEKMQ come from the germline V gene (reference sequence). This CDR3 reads CASSPNSPYEQYF. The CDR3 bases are TGTGCCAGCAGCCCAAACAGCCCCTACGAGCAGTACTTC. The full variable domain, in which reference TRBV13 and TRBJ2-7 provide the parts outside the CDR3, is AAGVIQSPRHLIKEKRETATLKCYPIPRHDTVYWYQQGPGQDPQFLISFYEKMQSDKGSIPDRFSAQQFSDYHSELNMSSLELGDSALYFCASSPNSPYEQYFGPGTRLTVT.

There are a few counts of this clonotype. The CDR3 region is CATSDPVPDTQYF. CDR3 nucleotides: TGTGCCACCAGTGATCCCGTCCCAGATACGCAGTATTTT. The rearrangement links TRBV24-1 to TRBJ2-3; no reliable D call. Germline CDR1 reads KGHDR; CDR2 reads SFDVKD. Trimming stripped 3 bases from V and 4 bases from J, with 7 bases between. This CDR3 has 13 residues.

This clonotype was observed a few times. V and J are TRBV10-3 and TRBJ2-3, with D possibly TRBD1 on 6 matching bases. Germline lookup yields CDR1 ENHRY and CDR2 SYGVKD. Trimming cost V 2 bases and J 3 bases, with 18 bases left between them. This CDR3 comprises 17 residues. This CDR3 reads CAISEQGSSTRTDTQYF. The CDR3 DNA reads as TGTGCCATCAGTGAGCAGGGGTCGAGCACGAGAACAGATACGCAGTATTTT.

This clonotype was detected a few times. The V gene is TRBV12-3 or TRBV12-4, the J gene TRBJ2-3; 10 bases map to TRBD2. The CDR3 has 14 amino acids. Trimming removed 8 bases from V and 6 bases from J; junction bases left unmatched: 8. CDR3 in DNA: TGTGCCAGCCGAGATCTAGCGGGAGACGATACGCAGTATTTT. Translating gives CASRDLAGDDTQYF.

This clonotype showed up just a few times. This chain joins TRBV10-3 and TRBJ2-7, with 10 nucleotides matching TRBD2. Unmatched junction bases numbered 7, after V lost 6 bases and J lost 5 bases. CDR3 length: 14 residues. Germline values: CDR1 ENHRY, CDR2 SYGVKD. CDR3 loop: CAIRAGTSDNEQYF. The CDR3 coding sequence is TGTGCCATCAGGGCCGGGACTAGCGATAACGAGCAGTACTTC.

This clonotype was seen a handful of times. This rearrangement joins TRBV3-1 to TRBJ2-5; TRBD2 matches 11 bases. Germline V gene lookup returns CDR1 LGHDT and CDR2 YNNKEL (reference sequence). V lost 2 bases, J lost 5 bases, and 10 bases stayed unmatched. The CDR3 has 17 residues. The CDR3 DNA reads TGTGCCAGCAGCCAAAGTCTAGCGGGGGGCTCGGTTGAGACCCAGTACTTC. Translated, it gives CASSQSLAGGSVETQYF.

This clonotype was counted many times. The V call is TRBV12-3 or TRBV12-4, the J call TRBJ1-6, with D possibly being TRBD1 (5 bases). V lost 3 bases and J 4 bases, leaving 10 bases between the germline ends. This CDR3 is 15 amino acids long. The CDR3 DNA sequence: TGTGCCAGCAGTTTGGGGGGTTTTTATAATTCACCCCTCCACTTT. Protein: CASSLGGFYNSPLHF.

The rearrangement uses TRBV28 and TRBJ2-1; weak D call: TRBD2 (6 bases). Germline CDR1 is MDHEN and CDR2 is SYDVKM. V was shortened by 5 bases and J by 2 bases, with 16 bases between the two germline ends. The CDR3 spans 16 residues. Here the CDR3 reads CASSGASGLTYNEQFF. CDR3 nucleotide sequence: TGTGCCAGCAGTGGGGCCAGCGGGCTTACCTACAATGAGCAGTTCTTC. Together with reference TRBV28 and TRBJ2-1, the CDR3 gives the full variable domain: DVKVTQSSRYLVKRTGEKVFLECVQDMDHENMFWYRQDPGLGLRLIYFSYDVKMKEKGDIPEGYSVSREKKERFSLILESASTNQTSMYLCASSGASGLTYNEQFFGPGTRLTVL.

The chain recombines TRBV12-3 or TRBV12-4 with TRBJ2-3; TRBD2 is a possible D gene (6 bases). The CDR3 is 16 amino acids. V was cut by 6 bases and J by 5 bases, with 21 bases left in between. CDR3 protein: CASRKLNWGRLDTQYF. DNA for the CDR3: TGTGCCAGCAGAAAGTTAAATTGGGGGAGGTTAGATACGCAGTATTTT.

The CDR3 here is CSARRGSRNTEAFF. CDR3 coding DNA: TGCAGTGCTCGGAGGGGTTCAAGGAACACTGAAGCTTTCTTT. The gene calls are TRBV20-1 and TRBJ1-1; D may be TRBD1 (5 bases). The V gene lost 5 bases and the J gene lost 1 base, with 14 bases spanning the gap. Germline-derived CDR1 and CDR2 are DFQATT and SNEGSKA (reference sequence). The CDR3 extends over 14 amino acids.

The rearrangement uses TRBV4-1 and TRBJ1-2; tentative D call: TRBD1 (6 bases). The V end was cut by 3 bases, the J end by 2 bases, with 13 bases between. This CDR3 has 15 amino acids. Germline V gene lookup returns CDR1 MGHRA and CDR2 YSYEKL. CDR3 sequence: CASSQADRDNYGYTF. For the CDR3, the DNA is TGCGCCAGCAGCCAGGCGGACAGAGACAACTATGGCTACACCTTC.

In DNA, the CDR3 is TGTGCCAGCGATGGTAGCTCTGGGGCCAACGTCCTGACTTTC. This translates into CASDGSSGANVLTF. The chain couples TRBV6-1 to TRBJ2-6; D remains ambiguous. Looked up from germline, CDR1 is MNHNS and CDR2 is SASEGT. Trimming left V 8 bases short and J 0 bases short, with 8 bases between. The CDR3 totals 14 residues.

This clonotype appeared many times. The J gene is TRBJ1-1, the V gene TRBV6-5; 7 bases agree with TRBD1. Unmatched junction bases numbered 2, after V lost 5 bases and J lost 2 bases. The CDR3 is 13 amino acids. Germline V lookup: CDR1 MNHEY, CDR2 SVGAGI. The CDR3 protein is CASSHRGNTEAFF. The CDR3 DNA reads TGTGCCAGCAGTCACAGGGGAAACACTGAAGCTTTCTTT.

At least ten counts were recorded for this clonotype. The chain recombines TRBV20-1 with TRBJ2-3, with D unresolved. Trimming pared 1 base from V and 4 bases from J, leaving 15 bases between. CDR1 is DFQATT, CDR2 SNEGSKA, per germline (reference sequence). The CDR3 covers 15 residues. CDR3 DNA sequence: TGCAGTGCTAGAGGCAGCGTATGGGATTCAGATACGCAGTATTTT. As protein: CSARGSVWDSDTQYF.

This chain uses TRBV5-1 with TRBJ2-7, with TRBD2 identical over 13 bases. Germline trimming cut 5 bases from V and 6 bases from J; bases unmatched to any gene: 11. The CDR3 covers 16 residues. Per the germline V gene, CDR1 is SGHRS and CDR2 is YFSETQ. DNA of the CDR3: TGCGCCAGCAGACGTGACCCGGGACTAGCGGGGACCGAGCAGTACTTC. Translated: CASRRDPGLAGTEQYF.

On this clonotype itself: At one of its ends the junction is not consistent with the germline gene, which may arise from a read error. This chain's CDR3 is CASSLPRTSGGFTGDLFF. CDR3 in DNA: TGTGCCAGCAGCCTCCCCCGAACTAGCGGGGGGTTCACCGGGGACCTGTTTTTT. The chain joins TRBV2 to TRBJ2-2; TRBD2 agrees at 12 bases. Germline CDR1 is SNHLY and CDR2 is FYNNEI. This CDR3 has 18 amino acids. The full variable domain, completed using reference TRBV2 and TRBJ2-2, is EPEVTQTPSHQVTQMGQEVILRCVPISNHLYFYWYRQILGQKVEFLVSFYNNEISEKSEIFDDQFSVERPDGSNFTLKIRSTKLEDSAMYFCASSLPRTSGGFTGDLFFGEGSRLTVL.